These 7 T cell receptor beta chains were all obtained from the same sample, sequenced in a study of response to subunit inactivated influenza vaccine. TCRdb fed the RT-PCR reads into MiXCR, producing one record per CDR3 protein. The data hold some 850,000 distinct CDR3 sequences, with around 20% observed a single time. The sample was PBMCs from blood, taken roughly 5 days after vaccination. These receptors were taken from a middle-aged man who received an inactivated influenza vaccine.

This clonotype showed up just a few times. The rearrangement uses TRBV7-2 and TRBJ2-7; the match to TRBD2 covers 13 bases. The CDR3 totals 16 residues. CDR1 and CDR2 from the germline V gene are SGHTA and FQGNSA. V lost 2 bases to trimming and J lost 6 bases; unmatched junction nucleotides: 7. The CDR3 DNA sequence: TGTGCCAGCAGCTTAAACCTACTAGCGGGAGGGCGCGAGCAGTACTTC. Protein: CASSLNLLAGGREQYF.

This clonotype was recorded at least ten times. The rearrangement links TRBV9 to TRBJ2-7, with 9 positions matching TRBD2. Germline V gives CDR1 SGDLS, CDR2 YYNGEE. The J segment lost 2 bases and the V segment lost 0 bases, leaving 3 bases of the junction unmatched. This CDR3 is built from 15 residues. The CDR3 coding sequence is TGTGCCAGCAGCGTAGATAGCGGGAGTACCTACGAGCAGTACTTC. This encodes CASSVDSGSTYEQYF. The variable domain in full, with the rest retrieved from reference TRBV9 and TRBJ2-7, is DSGVTQTPKHLITATGQRVTLRCSPRSGDLSVYWYQQSLDQGLQFLIQYYNGEERAKGNILERFSAQQFPDLHSELNLSSLELGDSALYFCASSVDSGSTYEQYFGPGTRLTVT.

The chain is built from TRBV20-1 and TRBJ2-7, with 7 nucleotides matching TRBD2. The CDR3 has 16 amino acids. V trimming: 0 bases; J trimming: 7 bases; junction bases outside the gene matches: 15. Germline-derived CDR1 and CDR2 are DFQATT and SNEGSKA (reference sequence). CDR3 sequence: CSARDLASGDLREQYF. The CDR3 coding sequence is TGCAGTGCTAGAGATCTAGCTAGCGGAGACCTCCGGGAGCAGTACTTC.

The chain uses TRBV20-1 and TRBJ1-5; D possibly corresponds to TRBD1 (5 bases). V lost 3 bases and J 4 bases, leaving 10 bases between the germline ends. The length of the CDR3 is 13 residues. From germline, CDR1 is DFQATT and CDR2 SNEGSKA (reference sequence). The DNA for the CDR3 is TGCAGTGCTAGCCCAGGGACTAATCAGCCCCAGCATTTT. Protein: CSASPGTNQPQHF.

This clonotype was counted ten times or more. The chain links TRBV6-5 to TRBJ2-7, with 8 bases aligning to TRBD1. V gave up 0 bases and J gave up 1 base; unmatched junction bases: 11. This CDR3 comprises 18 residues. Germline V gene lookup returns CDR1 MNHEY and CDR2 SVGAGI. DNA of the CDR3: TGTGCCAGCAGTTACTCGATTCCAGGGGGCAAAGGATCCTACGAGCAGTACTTC. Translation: CASSYSIPGGKGSYEQYF.

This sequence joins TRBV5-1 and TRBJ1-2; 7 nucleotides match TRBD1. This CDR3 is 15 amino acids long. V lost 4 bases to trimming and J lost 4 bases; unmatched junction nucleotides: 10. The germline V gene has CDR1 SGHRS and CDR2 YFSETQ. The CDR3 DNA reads TGCGCCAGCAGCCAGGGGGGACAGAACCTCTATGGCTACACCTTC. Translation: CASSQGGQNLYGYTF.

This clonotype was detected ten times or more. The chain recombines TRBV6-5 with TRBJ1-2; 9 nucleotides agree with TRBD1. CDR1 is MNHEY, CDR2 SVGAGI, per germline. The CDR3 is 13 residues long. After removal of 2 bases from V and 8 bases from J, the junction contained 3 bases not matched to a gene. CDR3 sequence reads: CASSYGTGLGYTF. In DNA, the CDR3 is TGTGCCAGCAGTTACGGGACAGGGCTCGGCTACACCTTC.